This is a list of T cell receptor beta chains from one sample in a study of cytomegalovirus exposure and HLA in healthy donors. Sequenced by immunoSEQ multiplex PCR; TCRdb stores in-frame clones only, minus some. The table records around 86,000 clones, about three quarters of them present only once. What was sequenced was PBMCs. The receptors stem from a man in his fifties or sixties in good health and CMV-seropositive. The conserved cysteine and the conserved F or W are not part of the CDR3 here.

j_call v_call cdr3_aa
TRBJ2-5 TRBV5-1 ASTPIPGGVETQY
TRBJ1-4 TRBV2 ASSEVLGVGEKLF
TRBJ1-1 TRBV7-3 ASSLSVGNTEAF
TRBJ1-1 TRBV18 ASSPTMAQPRAF
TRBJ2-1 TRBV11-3 ASSLGAGGFYNEQF
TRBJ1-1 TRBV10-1 ASPRDIEAF
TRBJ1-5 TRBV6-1 ATSPGQNNQPQH
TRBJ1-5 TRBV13 ASSAGRDQPQH
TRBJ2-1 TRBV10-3 AISEDRVEPYNEQF
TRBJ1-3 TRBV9 ASSVDTTGNTIY
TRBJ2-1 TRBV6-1 ASSERLAGGSYNEQF
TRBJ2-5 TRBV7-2 ARQAPYDGYQETQY
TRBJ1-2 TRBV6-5 ASSYKGQGTYGYT
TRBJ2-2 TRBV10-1 ASSGGLAPGELF
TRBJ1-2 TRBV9 ASSVEGASHGYT
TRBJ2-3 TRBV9 ASSVETNTDTQY
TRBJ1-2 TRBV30 AWTGKQGVYYGYT
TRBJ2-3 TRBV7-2 ASSLFGQGRDTQY
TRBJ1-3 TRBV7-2 ASSLNPSQGGNTIY
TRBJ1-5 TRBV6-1 ASSGGFSNQPQH
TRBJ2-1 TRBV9 ASSVTSLTSGIGNEQF
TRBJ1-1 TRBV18 ASSPNRNTEAF
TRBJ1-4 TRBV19 ASSIEQGWEKLF
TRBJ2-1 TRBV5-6 ASSTTLAGARGEQF
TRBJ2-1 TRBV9 ASSADRGSYNEQF
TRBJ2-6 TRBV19 ASKAPGLVGGANVLT
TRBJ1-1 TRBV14 ASSPRVPRGAF
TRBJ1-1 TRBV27 ASSLRGSNTEAF
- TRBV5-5 ASSLAPNEQY
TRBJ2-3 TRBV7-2 ASSRKRDTDTQY
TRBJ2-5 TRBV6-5 ASNTGRETQY
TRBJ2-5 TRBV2 ASAKGTGQETQY
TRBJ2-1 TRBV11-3 ASHPLAGGREQF
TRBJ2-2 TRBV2 ASRVGATGELF
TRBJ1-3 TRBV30 AWTRGRTGNTIY
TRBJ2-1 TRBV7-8 ASSLVRLPGSSYNEQF
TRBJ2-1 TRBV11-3 ASTMGGDEQF
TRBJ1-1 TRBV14 ASSRQTGANTEAF
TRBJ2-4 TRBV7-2 ASSPLGQGASLAKNIQY
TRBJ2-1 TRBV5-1 ASSFGGGQYNEQF
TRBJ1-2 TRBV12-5 ASGSVLREAYGYT
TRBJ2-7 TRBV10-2 ASSESGYEQY
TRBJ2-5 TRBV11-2 ASSLRGTSSKGQETQY
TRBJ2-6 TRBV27 ASREGVSGANVLT
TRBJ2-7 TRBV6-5 ASALLGQTYEQY
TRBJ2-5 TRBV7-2 ASSTGQGAQETQY
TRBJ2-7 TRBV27 ASSPHRGGREQY
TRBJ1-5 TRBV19 ASRETGIDQPQH
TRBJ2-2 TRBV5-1 ASSPGGGLAGEYGELF
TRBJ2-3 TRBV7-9 ASSLAWGDTDTQY
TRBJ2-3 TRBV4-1 ASSQGRLAGPPDTQY
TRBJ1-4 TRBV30 AWNRGQGEKLF
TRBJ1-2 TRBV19 ASSLGQTYGYT
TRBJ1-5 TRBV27 ASSWDRVVWH
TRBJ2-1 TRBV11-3 ASSPDFSGTPNEQF